This T cell receptor beta chain derives from a study of blood T cell repertoires in COVID-19. As for the study in general: Italy, Spain and the United States were the sources of the convalescent and acute COVID-19 samples. PBMCs, B-cell-depleted T cells, or T cells provided the cDNA or gDNA that made up the material.

Trimming removed 4 bases from V and 3 bases from J; junction bases left unmatched: 3. The CDR3 is 15 residues long. The germline gives CDR1 KGHSH, CDR2 LQKENI. Some clones are missing from TCRdb's copy, which holds only in-frame ones; the method was immunoSEQ multiplex PCR. Among roughly 200,000 clones listed, approximately 84% were seen once. The chain has TRBV18 and TRBJ1-2, with 12 bases matching TRBD1. The sequenced sample consisted of peripheral blood. This TCR derives from a woman older than 75 with acute or convalescent COVID-19. The CDR3 protein is CASSRGTGGHYGYTF. The CDR3 DNA reads TGTGCCAGCTCACGTGGGACAGGGGGCCACTATGGCTACACCTTC.